This T cell receptor beta chain came from a study of T cell responses to AZD1222 COVID-19 vaccine (dated by TCRdb to the early 2020s). Regarding the complete study: AZD1222 recipients given second doses at about 4 weeks or at about 12 weeks were pooled, since spike-specific TCR depth and breadth were not found to differ between the two schedules. A total of 233 trial participants underwent TCR sequencing, of whom about 200 had received two doses of AZD1222 and roughly 26 had received two doses of the MenACWY control vaccine. Trial participants were enrolled by age into 18-55, 56-69 and 70-plus year subgroups, with 148, 28 and 57 TCR-sequenced participants respectively. General findings and caveats noted by the study authors: Conclusions about previously exposed vaccinees were limited because only six or seven AZD1222 recipients were SARS-CoV-2 seropositive at baseline. Most participants were white British and females outnumbered males, and the authors suggested that clonal diversity may have been underestimated. Reportedly, almost half of the unique spike-specific TCRs recognized epitopes lying outside the regions that are mutated in the B.1.351 and B.1.1.7 variants. In the small 56-69-year group, the increase in depth fell short of significance, most likely because of low power. Because no day 14 peak-response samples were available, repertoires were characterized only after the peak T cell response. After two AZD1222 doses, both the breadth and the depth of spike-specific TCRs were significantly higher than at day 0 and than in MenACWY recipients. The vaccine-associated CD4 TCRs covered the entire spike protein, and the dominant responses fell in regions 160-218 and 743-854.

The germline V gene encodes CDR1 MNHEY and CDR2 SMNVEV (reference sequence). The CDR3 has 13 amino acids, counting the end cysteine and phenylalanine. Of all the DNA, just the CDR3 is kept, 39 bases in frame from base 1. V was cut back by 7 bases and J by 4 bases, leaving a gap of 11 bases between them. Reading the label with the study, this specimen's time point is: baseline before first vaccination. Vaccinee samples were obtained from the UK trials COV001 and COV002, which included a single-blind randomized controlled phase 2/3 trial of AZD1222 (ChAdOx1 nCoV-19) in healthy adults. Trial participant PBMC samples were collected at day 0 and day 28 after the second dose for TCRbeta chain sequencing. In regard to this clone: Its binding antigen is unknown. Within one base of it there is no much larger clone, and no base qualities were kept.

The CDR3 regions of human TCRbeta chains were analyzed by immunosequencing. As for how the authors treated the data: TCRs in the repertoires were matched against a reference library of SARS-CoV-2-specific TCRs that had been generated with the MIRA antigen-specificity platform. Breadth meant the fraction of unique TCRs that were SARS-CoV-2-associated, whereas depth meant the fraction of total T cells that were SARS-CoV-2-associated. Using the MIRA data, each spike-specific TCR was mapped to the spike region that the TCR reacts to and placed in a CD4 or CD8 class. Log10-transformed breadth and depth values were compared by one-way ANOVA with Sidak's multiple comparisons tests. The table comes from immuneACCESS by way of TCRdb, which keeps in-frame sequences with V and J called. Part of the clones is missing from these tables; in studies checked, under half for an unresolved V gene and the rest for unknown reasons. V, J and clone size are taken as reported in that table, and D and trimming were inferred from the DNA itself. This sample lists approximately 110,000 clones; 89% were detected once. The top ten constitute around 4% of the sample.

The sequences come from peripheral blood, collected on day 0 of AZD1222 vaccination. This TCR was recovered from an adult in good health. The chain couples TRBV27 to TRBJ2-1; too little of a D gene remains to name it. The DNA reads as follows: TGTGCCAGCAAATGGGCCTGGTACAATGAGCAGTTCTTC. Translation gives CASKWAWYNEQFF.